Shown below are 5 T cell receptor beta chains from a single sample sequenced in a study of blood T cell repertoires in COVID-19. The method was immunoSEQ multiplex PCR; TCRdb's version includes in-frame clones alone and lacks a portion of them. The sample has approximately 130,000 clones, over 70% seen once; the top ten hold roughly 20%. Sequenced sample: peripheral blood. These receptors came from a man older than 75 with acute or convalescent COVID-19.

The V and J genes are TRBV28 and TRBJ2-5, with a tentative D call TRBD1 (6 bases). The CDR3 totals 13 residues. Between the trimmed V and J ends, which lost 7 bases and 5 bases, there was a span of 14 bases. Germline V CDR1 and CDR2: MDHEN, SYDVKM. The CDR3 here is CASTQGKGETQYF. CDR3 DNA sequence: TGTGCCAGCACCCAGGGGAAGGGGGAGACCCAGTACTTC. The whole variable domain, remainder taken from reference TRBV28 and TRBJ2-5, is DVKVTQSSRYLVKRTGEKVFLECVQDMDHENMFWYRQDPGLGLRLIYFSYDVKMKEKGDIPEGYSVSREKKERFSLILESASTNQTSMYLCASTQGKGETQYFGPGTRLLVL.

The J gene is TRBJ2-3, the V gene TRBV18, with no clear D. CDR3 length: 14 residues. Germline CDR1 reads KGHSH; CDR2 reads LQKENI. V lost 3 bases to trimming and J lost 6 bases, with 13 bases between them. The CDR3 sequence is CASSPPDLGDTQYF. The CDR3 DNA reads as TGTGCCAGCTCACCGCCCGACCTAGGCGATACGCAGTATTTT.

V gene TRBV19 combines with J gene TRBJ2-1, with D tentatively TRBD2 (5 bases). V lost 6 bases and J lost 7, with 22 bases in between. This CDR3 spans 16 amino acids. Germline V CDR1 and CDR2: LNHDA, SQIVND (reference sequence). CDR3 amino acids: CASRSSSGLARNEQFF. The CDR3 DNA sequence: TGTGCCAGTAGATCCTCCTCGGGTCTAGCAAGGAATGAGCAGTTCTTC.

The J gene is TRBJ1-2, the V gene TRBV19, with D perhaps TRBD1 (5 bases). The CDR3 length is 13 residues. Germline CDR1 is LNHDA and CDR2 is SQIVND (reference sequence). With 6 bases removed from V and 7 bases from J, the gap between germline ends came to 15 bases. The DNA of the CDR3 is TGTGCCAGTAGCCGGACACTTACCGGTGGCTACACCTTC. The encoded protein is CASSRTLTGGYTF.

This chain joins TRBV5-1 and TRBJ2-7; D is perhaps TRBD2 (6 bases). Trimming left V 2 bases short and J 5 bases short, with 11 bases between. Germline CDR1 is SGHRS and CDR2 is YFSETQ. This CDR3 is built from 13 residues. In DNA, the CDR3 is TGCGCCAGCAGCTTACCGGGGGTGGACGAGCAGTACTTC. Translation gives CASSLPGVDEQYF.